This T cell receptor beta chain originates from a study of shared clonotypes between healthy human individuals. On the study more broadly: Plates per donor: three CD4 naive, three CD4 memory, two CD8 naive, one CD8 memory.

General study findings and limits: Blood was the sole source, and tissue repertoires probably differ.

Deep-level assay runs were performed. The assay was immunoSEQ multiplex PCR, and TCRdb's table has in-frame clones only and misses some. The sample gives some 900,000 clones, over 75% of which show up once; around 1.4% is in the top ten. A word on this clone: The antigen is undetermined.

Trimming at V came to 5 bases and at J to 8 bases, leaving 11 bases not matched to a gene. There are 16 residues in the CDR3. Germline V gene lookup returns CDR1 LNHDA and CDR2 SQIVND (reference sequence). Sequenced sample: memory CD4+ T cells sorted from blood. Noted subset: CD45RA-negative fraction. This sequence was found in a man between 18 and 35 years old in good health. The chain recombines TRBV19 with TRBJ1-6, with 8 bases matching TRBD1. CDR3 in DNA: TGTGCCAGTAGTGCCCTGAGCAGGGGGCTGTATTCACCCCTCCACTTT. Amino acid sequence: CASSALSRGLYSPLHF.